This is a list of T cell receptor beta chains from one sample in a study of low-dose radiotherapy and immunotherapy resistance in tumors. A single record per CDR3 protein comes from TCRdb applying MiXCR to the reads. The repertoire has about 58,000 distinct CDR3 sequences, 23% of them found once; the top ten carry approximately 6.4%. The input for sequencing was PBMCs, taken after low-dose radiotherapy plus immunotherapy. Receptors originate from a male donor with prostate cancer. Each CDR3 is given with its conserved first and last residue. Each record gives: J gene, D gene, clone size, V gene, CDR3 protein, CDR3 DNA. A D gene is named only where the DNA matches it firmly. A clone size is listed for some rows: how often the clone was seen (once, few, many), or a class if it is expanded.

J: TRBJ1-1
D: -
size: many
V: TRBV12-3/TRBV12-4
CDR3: CASSSGPNTEAFF
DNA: TGTGCCAGCAGTTCGGGTCCAAACACTGAAGCTTTCTTT

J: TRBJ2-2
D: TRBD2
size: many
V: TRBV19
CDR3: CASSTGLEVTGELFF
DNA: TGTGCCAGTAGTACAGGACTAGAAGTCACCGGGGAGCTGTTTTTT

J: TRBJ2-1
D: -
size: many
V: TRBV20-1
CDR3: CSASLTADEQFF
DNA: TGCAGTGCTAGCCTAACGGCCGATGAGCAGTTCTTC

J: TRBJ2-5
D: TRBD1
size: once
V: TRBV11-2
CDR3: CASSPGQGQGTQYF
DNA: TGTGCCAGCAGCCCGGGACAGGGCCAAGGGACCCAGTACTTC

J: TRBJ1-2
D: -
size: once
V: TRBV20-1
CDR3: CSARDGLAGGSYEQFFGTGIGYTF
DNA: -

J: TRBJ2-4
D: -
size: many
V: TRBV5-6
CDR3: CASSSSTLAKNIQYF
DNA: TGTGCCAGCAGCTCGTCGACACTAGCCAAAAACATTCAGTACTTC

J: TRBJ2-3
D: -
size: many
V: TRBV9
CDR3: CASSATAGRTDTQYF
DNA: TGTGCCAGCAGCGCGACGGCGGGCCGCACAGATACGCAGTATTTT

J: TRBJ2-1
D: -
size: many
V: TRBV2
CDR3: CASSVDRIIDNEQFF
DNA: TGTGCCAGCAGCGTCGACAGGATTATCGACAATGAGCAGTTCTTC

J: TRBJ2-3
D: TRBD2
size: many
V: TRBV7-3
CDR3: CASSRGGVSTDTQYF
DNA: TGTGCCAGCAGTCGGGGGGGGGTTAGCACAGATACGCAGTATTTT

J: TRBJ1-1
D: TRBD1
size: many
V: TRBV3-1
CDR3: CASRSDRVRTEAFF
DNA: TGTGCCAGCAGATCTGACAGGGTTAGGACTGAAGCTTTCTTT

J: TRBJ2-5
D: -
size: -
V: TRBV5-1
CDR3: CASTNQTSMYLCASSLANSPRQYF
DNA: -

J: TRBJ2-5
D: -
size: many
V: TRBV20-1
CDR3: CSAMDGKETQYF
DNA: TGCAGTGCTATGGACGGCAAAGAGACCCAGTACTTC

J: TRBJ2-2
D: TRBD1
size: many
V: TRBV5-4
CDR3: CASRRGQAANTGELFF
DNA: TGTGCCAGCAGGCGAGGACAGGCCGCGAACACCGGGGAGCTGTTTTTT

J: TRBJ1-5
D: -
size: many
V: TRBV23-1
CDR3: CASSHPMLRPQHF
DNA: TGCGCCAGCAGTCACCCGATGCTCCGGCCCCAGCATTTT

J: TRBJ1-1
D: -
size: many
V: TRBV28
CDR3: CASSSGGLVAFF
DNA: TGTGCCAGCAGCTCTGGAGGTCTGGTAGCTTTCTTT

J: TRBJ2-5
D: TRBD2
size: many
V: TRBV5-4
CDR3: CASSLGGSQETQYF
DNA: TGTGCCAGCAGCTTGGGCGGGAGCCAAGAGACCCAGTACTTC

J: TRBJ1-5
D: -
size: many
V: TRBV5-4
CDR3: CASSRDGGRYPQHF
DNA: TGTGCCAGCAGCCGAGACGGCGGAAGGTACCCCCAGCATTTT

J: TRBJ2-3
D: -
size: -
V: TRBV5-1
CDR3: CASSLFRGTSTDTQYF
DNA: TGCGCCAGCAGTTTATTCCGGGGGACGAGCACAGATACGCAGTATTTT